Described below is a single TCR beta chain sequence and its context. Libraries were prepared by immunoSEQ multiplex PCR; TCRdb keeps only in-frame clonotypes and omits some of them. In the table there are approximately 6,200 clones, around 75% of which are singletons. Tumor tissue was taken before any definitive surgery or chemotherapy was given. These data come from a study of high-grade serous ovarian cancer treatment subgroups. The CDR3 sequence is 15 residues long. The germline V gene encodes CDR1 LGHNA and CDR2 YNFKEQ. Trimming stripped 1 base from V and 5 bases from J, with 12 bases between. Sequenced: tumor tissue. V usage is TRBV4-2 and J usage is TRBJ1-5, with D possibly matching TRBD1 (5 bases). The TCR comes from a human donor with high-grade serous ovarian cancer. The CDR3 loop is CASSQGGDGHQPQHF. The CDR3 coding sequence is TGTGCCAGCAGCCAAGGGGGGGACGGTCATCAGCCCCAGCATTTT.